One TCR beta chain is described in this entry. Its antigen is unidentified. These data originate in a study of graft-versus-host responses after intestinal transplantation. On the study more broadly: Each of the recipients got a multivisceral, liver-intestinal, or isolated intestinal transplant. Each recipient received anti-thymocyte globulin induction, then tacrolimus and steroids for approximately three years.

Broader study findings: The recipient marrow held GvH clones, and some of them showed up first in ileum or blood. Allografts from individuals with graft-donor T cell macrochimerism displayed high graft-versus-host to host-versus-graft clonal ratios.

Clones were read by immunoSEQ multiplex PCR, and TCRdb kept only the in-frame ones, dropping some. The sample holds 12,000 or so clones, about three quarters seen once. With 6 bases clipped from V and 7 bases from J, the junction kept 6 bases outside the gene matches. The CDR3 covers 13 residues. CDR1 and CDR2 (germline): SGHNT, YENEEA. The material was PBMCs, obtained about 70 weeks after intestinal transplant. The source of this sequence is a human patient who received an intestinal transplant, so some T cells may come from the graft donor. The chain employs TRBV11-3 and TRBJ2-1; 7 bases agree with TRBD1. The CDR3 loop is CASSQTQGNEQFF. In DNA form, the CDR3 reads TGTGCCAGCAGTCAAACACAGGGGAATGAGCAGTTCTTC.